These T cell receptor beta chains were read from a single sample in a study of blood T cell repertoires in COVID-19. TCRdb's copy holds only in-frame clones and misses some; the assay was immunoSEQ multiplex PCR. The sample comprises 250,000 to 300,000 clones, 89% of which are singletons, and less than 2% rests with the top ten. Sequenced material: PBMCs or T cells enriched from blood (not recorded which). These receptors all come from a woman between 35 and 50 years old who had recovered from COVID-19. Both conserved end residues are part of each CDR3. The order of the fields is D gene, clone size, J gene, V gene, CDR3 protein, CDR3 DNA. A D gene is named only where the DNA matches it firmly. For some rows the clone size is stated as once, few or many, or as a class when expanded; others skip it.

>TRBD1|.|TRBJ1-3|TRBV7-9
CACFPGQMFSGNTIYF
TGTGCCTGCTTCCCGGGACAGATGTTCTCTGGAAACACCATATATTTT
>TRBD2|.|TRBJ2-1|TRBV5-4
CASSLGLAAYNEQFF
TGTGCCAGCAGCTTAGGACTAGCGGCCTACAATGAGCAGTTCTTC
>TRBD1|once|TRBJ1-1|TRBV7-9
CASSRQGGVNTEAFF
TGTGCCAGCAGCAGACAGGGAGGAGTGAACACTGAAGCTTTCTTT
>.|.|TRBJ1-6|TRBV10-1
CASSDPGAPLHF
TGCGCCAGCAGTGATCCCGGTGCACCCCTCCACTTT
>.|.|TRBJ1-6|TRBV7-6
CASSLQGESHSPLHF
TGTGCCAGCAGCTTACAAGGGGAATCCCATTCACCCCTCCACTTT
>.|.|TRBJ1-6|TRBV5-1
CASSLGADSYNSPLHF
TGCGCCAGCAGCTTGGGGGCTGACTCCTATAATTCACCCCTCCACTTT
>TRBD2|.|TRBJ2-3|TRBV30
CAWSVPWRGGGSTDTQYF
TGTGCCTGGAGTGTACCATGGCGGGGGGGCGGAAGCACAGATACGCAGTATTTT
>TRBD1|.|TRBJ2-2|TRBV9
CASSATTGGTGELFF
TGTGCCAGCAGCGCGACGACAGGGGGTACCGGGGAGCTGTTTTTT
>.|.|TRBJ1-1|TRBV19
CASSIGNRGRTEAFF
TGTGCCAGTAGTATCGGTAATCGCGGGAGGACTGAAGCTTTCTTT
>TRBD2|.|TRBJ2-1|TRBV6-5
CASSNLAGGQREQFF
TGTGCCAGCAGTAATCTAGCGGGGGGGCAAAGAGAGCAGTTCTTC
>TRBD2|once|TRBJ2-3|TRBV7-9
CASSPHRAGDTQYF
TGTGCCAGCAGCCCCCATCGAGCGGGGGATACGCAGTATTTT
>.|.|TRBJ2-1|TRBV9
CASTSTGAYNEQFF
TGTGCCAGCACCTCAACGGGGGCCTACAATGAGCAGTTCTTC
>TRBD2|once|TRBJ2-1|TRBV18
CASSITSGEYNEQFF
TGTGCCAGCTCAATTACTAGCGGAGAGTACAATGAGCAGTTCTTC
>TRBD2|.|TRBJ2-3|TRBV3-1/TRBV3-2
CASSRTSGGPDTQYF
TGTGCCAGCAGCCGGACTAGCGGGGGGCCAGATACGCAGTATTTT
>.|.|TRBJ1-3|TRBV30
CAWSRGTRNTIYF
TGTGCCTGGAGTAGGGGGACGAGAAACACCATATATTTT
>.|.|TRBJ1-1|TRBV5-1
CASSLVSGSMNTEAFF
TGCGCCAGCAGCTTGGTCTCAGGGTCAATGAACACTGAAGCTTTCTTT
>.|.|TRBJ1-1|TRBV14
CASSQALGPFTEAFF
TGTGCCAGCAGCCAAGCCCTGGGGCCTTTCACTGAAGCTTTCTTT
>.|.|TRBJ2-5|TRBV29-1
CSTQTSRRGQETQYF
TGCAGCACCCAAACATCTCGTCGGGGCCAAGAGACCCAGTACTTC
>.|.|TRBJ1-4|TRBV20-1
CSASSQGFPSRLFF
TGCAGTGCTAGTAGTCAGGGATTCCCTTCCCGGCTGTTTTTT
>.|.|TRBJ1-1|TRBV6-2/TRBV6-3
CASSTQGTRNTEAFF
TGTGCCAGCAGTACCCAGGGGACGCGGAACACTGAAGCTTTCTTT
>.|many|TRBJ2-7|TRBV5-3
CAFFSEQYF
TGTGCCTTCTTCTCCGAGCAGTACTTC
>.|.|TRBJ2-7|TRBV9
CASSVEVPAGPSSYEQYF
TGTGCCAGCAGCGTAGAAGTGCCGGCGGGCCCTAGCTCCTACGAGCAGTACTTC
>.|.|TRBJ1-2|TRBV3-1/TRBV3-2
CASSQQTGSDGYTF
TGTGCCAGCAGCCAACAAACGGGGTCGGATGGCTACACCTTC
>.|once|TRBJ2-4|TRBV5-4
CASSYTGTSKNIQYF
TGTGCCAGCAGCTATACCGGGACTTCAAAAAACATTCAGTACTTC
>TRBD1|.|TRBJ1-1|TRBV5-1
CASSRQGPVTEAFF
TGCGCCAGCAGCCGACAGGGGCCAGTCACTGAAGCTTTCTTT
>TRBD1|.|TRBJ1-2|TRBV6-5
CASSGTGDFYGYTF
TGTGCCAGTTCCGGGACAGGGGATTTCTATGGCTACACCTTC
>.|.|TRBJ2-6|TRBV19
CASSRTASGANVLTF
TGTGCCAGTAGTCGGACAGCCTCTGGGGCCAACGTCCTGACTTTC
>TRBD1|.|TRBJ1-2|TRBV6-5
CASSHPDRGTYGYTF
TGTGCCAGCAGTCACCCCGACAGGGGGACCTATGGCTACACCTTC
>.|.|TRBJ2-1|TRBV7-9
CASSPVSGNQEQFF
TGTGCCAGCAGCCCCGTCTCGGGGAATCAGGAGCAGTTCTTC
>TRBD2|.|TRBJ2-1|TRBV27
CASSLEKTSGAYNEQFF
TGTGCCAGCAGTTTAGAAAAGACTAGCGGGGCCTACAATGAGCAGTTCTTC
>TRBD1|.|TRBJ1-1|TRBV10-3
CAISRTGGYDTEAFF
TGTGCCATCAGCCGGACAGGGGGCTACGACACTGAAGCTTTCTTT
>.|.|TRBJ1-1|TRBV5-1
CASSLWGMTAGTEAFF
TGCGCCAGCAGCTTGTGGGGAATGACAGCGGGGACTGAAGCTTTCTTT
>.|.|TRBJ2-2|TRBV19
CASSPGLTSNTGELFF
TGTGCCAGTAGTCCAGGACTGACGTCGAACACCGGGGAGCTGTTTTTT
>.|.|TRBJ1-2|TRBV7-9
CASSLGGLRGGYTF
TGTGCCAGCAGCCTTGGGGGACTGAGGGGCGGCTACACCTTC
>.|.|TRBJ2-5|TRBV2
CASSGQRSRVETQYF
TGTGCCAGCAGCGGACAGAGGTCAAGGGTAGAGACCCAGTACTTC
>.|.|TRBJ1-3|TRBV2
CASSEQDGSSGNTIYF
TGTGCCAGCAGTGAACAGGATGGGAGCTCTGGAAACACCATATATTTT
>TRBD2|.|TRBJ2-3|TRBV5-1
CASSFPPGLVSDTQYF
TGCGCCAGCAGCTTCCCTCCGGGACTAGTCTCAGATACGCAGTATTTT
>.|once|TRBJ1-2|TRBV2
CASFAGANFYYGYTF
TGTGCCTCCTTCGCGGGGGCCAACTTCTACTATGGCTACACCTTC
>.|.|TRBJ1-3|TRBV10-3
CAISEAEGNTIYF
TGTGCCATCAGTGAGGCTGAGGGAAACACCATATATTTT
>TRBD1|.|TRBJ1-1|TRBV2
CASSVSPDRGRRKAFF
TGTGCCAGCAGTGTTTCACCGGACAGGGGGCGTAGAAAAGCTTTCTTT
>.|.|TRBJ1-1|TRBV9
CASSVVHGGDSEAFF
TGTGCCAGCAGCGTAGTTCATGGTGGAGACAGTGAAGCTTTCTTT
>.|many|TRBJ1-5|TRBV6-1
CASSEIRGAFNQPQHF
TGTGCCAGCAGTGAAATACGGGGGGCGTTCAATCAGCCCCAGCATTTT
>TRBD1|.|TRBJ1-6|TRBV5-1
CASSFSQGNSPLHF
TGCGCCAGCAGCTTTTCACAGGGGAATTCACCCCTCCACTTT
>TRBD1|.|TRBJ1-3|TRBV3-1/TRBV3-2
CASSLLTGAGNTIYF
TGTGCCAGCAGCCTATTGACAGGGGCTGGAAACACCATATATTTT
>TRBD1|.|TRBJ1-4|TRBV3-1/TRBV3-2
CASSQGTGLSLEKLFF
TGTGCCAGCAGCCAAGGGACAGGGTTGTCCCTGGAAAAACTGTTTTTT
>TRBD1|.|TRBJ1-1|TRBV7-2
CASRIRTGTGGSTEAFF
TGTGCCAGCAGGATAAGAACCGGGACAGGGGGATCCACTGAAGCTTTCTTT
>.|.|TRBJ1-1|TRBV5-6
CASSLGGAAEAFF
TGTGCCAGCAGCCTGGGCGGGGCGGCTGAAGCTTTCTTT
>TRBD1|.|TRBJ1-4|TRBV18
CASSRGQGANEKLFF
TGTGCCAGCTCACGAGGACAGGGGGCTAATGAAAAACTGTTTTTT
>TRBD2|.|TRBJ2-3|TRBV5-4
CASSSTSGGPGDTQYF
TGTGCCAGCAGCTCGACTAGCGGGGGGCCCGGTGATACGCAGTATTTT
>TRBD2|.|TRBJ2-7|TRBV6-1
CASSESIGGRYEQYF
TGTGCCAGCAGTGAATCGATCGGGGGGAGGTACGAGCAGTACTTC
>TRBD1|.|TRBJ1-2|TRBV29-1
CSGTPGGSYGYTF
TGCAGCGGGACCCCAGGGGGTTCCTATGGCTACACCTTC
>TRBD1|.|TRBJ2-5|TRBV7-6
CASSQAGTGARGSQETQYF
TGTGCCAGCAGCCAAGCCGGGACAGGGGCGCGTGGATCCCAAGAGACCCAGTACTTC
>TRBD1|.|TRBJ2-3|TRBV30
CAWTGGDTQYF
TGTGCCTGGACAGGGGGAGATACGCAGTATTTT
>.|.|TRBJ1-1|TRBV18
CASSPSPSTEAFF
TGTGCCAGCTCACCATCTCCCTCCACTGAAGCTTTCTTT
>TRBD1|.|TRBJ1-4|TRBV6-5
CACKQGLGEKLFF
TGTGCGTGCAAACAGGGGCTGGGTGAAAAACTGTTTTTT
>TRBD2|.|TRBJ2-7|TRBV5-5
CASSLGLGGYGEQYF
TGTGCCAGCAGCTTAGGTCTCGGGGGGTACGGTGAGCAGTACTTC
>.|.|TRBJ2-2|TRBV9
CASSGGLWDTGELFF
TGTGCCAGCAGCGGGGGACTTTGGGACACCGGGGAGCTGTTTTTT
>.|.|TRBJ1-3|TRBV7-9
CASTTPARNSGNTIYF
TGTGCCAGCACCACTCCGGCGAGGAACTCTGGAAACACCATATATTTT
>.|.|TRBJ1-2|TRBV6-6
CASTPGTTNYGYTF
TGTGCCAGCACCCCAGGGACAACTAACTATGGCTACACCTTC